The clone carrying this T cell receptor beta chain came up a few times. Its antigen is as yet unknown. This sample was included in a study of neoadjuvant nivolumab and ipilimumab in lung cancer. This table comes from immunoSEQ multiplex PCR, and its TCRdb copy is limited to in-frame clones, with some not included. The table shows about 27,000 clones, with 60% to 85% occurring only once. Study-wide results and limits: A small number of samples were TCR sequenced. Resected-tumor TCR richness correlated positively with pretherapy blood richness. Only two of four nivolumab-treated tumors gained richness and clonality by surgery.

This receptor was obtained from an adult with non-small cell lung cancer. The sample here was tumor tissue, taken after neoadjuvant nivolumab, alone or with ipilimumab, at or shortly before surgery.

CDR3 in DNA: TGTGCCAGCAGTTACACCTCCAGCGGGGACAACAATGAGCAGTTCTTC. Its translation: CASSYTSSGDNNEQFF. J is TRBJ2-1 and V is TRBV6-5; the D gene is possibly TRBD2 (7 bases). The CDR3 totals 16 residues. CDR1 MNHEY and CDR2 SVGAGI come from the germline V gene. V gave up 2 bases and J gave up 5 bases, with 16 bases separating them.